This T cell receptor (beta chain) is from a study of response to subunit inactivated influenza vaccine. The CDR3 has 19 residues. Points on this clonotype: The antigen remains undetermined.

General study results and limits: New T cells are recruited in small numbers by each seasonal influenza vaccination, according to the authors' suggestion.

A single record per CDR3 protein comes from TCRdb applying MiXCR to the RT-PCR reads. The sample holds about 650,000 distinct CDR3 sequences, around 15% seen once. This TCR was sampled from a man aged 50-59 years who received an inactivated influenza vaccine. This specimen consisted of PBMCs from blood, obtained around 14 days before vaccination. The gene calls are TRBV21-1 and TRBJ1-4; the table's D call of TRBD1 was not tested on the DNA. TRBV21-1 corresponds to a pseudogene. Here the CDR3 DNA reads TGTGCCAGCAGCAAATCTAGGACAGGGTACTCCTCAACTAATGAAAAACTGTTTTTT. This gives the protein CASSKSRTGYSSTNEKLFF.